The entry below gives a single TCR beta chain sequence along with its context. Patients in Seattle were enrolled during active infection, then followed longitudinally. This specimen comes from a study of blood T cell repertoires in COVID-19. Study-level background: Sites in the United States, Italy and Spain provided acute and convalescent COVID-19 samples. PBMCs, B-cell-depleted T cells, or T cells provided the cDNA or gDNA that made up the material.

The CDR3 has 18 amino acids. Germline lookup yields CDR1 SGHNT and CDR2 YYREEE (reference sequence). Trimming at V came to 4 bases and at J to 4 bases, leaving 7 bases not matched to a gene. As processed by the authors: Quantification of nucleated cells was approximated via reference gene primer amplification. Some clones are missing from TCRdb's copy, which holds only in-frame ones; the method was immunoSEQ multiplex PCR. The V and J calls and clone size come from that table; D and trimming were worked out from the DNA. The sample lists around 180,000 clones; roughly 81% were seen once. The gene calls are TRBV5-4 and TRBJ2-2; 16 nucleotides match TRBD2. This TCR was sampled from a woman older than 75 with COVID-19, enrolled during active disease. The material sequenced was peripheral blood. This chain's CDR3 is CASSLGTSGGAATGELFF. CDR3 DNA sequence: TGTGCCAGCAGCCTCGGGACTAGCGGGGGGGCCGCCACCGGGGAGCTGTTTTTT. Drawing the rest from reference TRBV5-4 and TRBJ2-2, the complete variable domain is ETGVTQSPTHLIKTRGQQVTLRCSSQSGHNTVSWYQQALGQGPQFIFQYYREEENGRGNFPPRFSGLQFPNYSSELNVNALELDDSALYLCASSLGTSGGAATGELFFGEGSRLTVL.